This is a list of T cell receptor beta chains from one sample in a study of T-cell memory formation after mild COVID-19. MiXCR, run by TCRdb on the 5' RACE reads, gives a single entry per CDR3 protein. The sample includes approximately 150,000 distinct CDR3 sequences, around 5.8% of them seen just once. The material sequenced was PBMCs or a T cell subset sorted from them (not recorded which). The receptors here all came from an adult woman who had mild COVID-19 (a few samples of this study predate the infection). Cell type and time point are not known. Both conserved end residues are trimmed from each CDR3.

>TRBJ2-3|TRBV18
ASSPRQTSTDTQY
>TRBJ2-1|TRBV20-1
STSAGAYTSEQF
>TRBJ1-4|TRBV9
ASSLRSTNEKLF
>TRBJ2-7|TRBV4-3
ASSQWGPPEAEQY
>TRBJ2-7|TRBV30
AWSWINEQY
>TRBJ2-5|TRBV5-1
ASSPGSGRETQY
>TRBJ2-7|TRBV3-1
ASSQGASGPSYEQY
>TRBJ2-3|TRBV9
ASSVEDTQY
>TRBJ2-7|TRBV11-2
ASSLADAGYEQY
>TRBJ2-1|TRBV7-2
ASSFGGEQF
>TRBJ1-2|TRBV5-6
ASSLEKDGAYGYT
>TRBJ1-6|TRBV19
ASSIGQINSPLH
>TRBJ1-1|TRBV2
ASSLTGPNTEAF
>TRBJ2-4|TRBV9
ASSPSRLGLSKNIQY
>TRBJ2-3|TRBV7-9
ASSLPPVDTQY
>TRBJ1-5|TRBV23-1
ASGAQH
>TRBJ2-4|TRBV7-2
ASSLSAPGSVKNIQY
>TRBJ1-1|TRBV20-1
SARDRTGLTEAF
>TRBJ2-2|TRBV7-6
ASNTPGQGNGELF
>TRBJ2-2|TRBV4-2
ASSRSGAGELF
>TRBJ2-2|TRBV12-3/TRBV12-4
ASSPGTGIEVGELF
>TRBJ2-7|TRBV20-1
SARDQGGPRSGYEQY
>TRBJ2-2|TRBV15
ATSSSGGVFFSGELF
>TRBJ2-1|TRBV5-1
ASSLDYNEQF
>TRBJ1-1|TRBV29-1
SVDRGRWNTEAF
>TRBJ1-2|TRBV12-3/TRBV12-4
ASSRGRTGPNYGYT
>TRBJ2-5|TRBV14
ASSQVGGLQETQY
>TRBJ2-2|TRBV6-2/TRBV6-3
ASSSTSENTGELF
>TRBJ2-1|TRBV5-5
ASSLVYGGDNEQF